A selection of T cell receptor beta chains follows, all from one sample in a study of response to subunit inactivated influenza vaccine. TCRdb re-called the RT-PCR reads through MiXCR, storing one row per CDR3 protein. The sample lists 450,000 to 550,000 distinct CDR3 sequences, approximately 24% occurring once. The specimen comprised CD4+ T cells sorted from PBMCs, sampled less than 6 days after vaccination. These receptor sequences come from a man aged 45-65 years who received an inactivated influenza vaccine. CDR3s include the opening cysteine and the closing phenylalanine or tryptophan. A D gene is named only where the DNA matches it firmly. Size values are once, few and many counts, or a class for expanded clones, and some rows have none.

V gene	J gene	clone size	D gene	CDR3 DNA	CDR3 protein
TRBV6-2/TRBV6-3	TRBJ1-1	-	-	TGTGCCAGCAGCTCCTGGTCCTCCTCTTACCCCACTGAAGCTTTCTTT	CASSSWSSSYPTEAFF
TRBV20-1	TRBJ1-3	many	TRBD1	TGCAGTGCTAGCCATTTCGGGACAGCCTCTTCTGGAAACACCATATATTTT	CSASHFGTASSGNTIYF
TRBV20-1	TRBJ2-1	-	-	TGCAGTGCTAGAGATACGAACAATGAGCAGTTCTTC	CSARDTNNEQFF
TRBV6-2/TRBV6-3	TRBJ1-2	-	TRBD1	TGTGCCAGCACCCCGCAGGGGGCGCGGGGCTACACCTTC	CASTPQGARGYTF
TRBV5-6	TRBJ1-4	few	-	TGTGCCAGCAGAGAACTGTGGCAGCGCCCAGAAAAACTGTTTTTT	CASRELWQRPEKLFF
TRBV10-3	TRBJ2-1	-	TRBD2	TGTGCCATCAAATTTCAAGAGAGACTAGCGGGAAACGAGCAGTTCTTC	CAIKFQERLAGNEQFF
TRBV20-1	TRBJ2-5	-	-	TGCAGTGCTAGGCCCGGTTCGGAGACCCAGTACTTC	CSARPGSETQYF
TRBV20-1	TRBJ2-1	few	-	TGCAGTGCTAGAGACCCCCGGACAGAGTCCTACAATGAGCAGTTCTTC	CSARDPRTESYNEQFF
TRBV20-1	TRBJ1-2	few	-	TGCAGTGCTAGAGGGGACCCGGGCATCTATGGCTACACCTTC	CSARGDPGIYGYTF
TRBV20-1	TRBJ2-7	-	TRBD2	TGCGGTCTAGCGGGAGTTCCCTCCTACGAGCAGTACTTC	CGLAGVPSYEQYF
TRBV24-1	TRBJ2-1	few	-	TGTGCCACCAGTGATTTCGGGATAGGTGAGCAGTTCTTC	CATSDFGIGEQFF
TRBV5-5	TRBJ2-5	-	TRBD1	TGTGCCAGCAGCTTGGCGACAGGGCGAGAGACCCAGTACTTC	CASSLATGRETQYF
TRBV12-3/TRBV12-4	TRBJ1-5	-	-	TGTGCCAGCAGTCTTAATAGACAGGCCGGGGGGCAGCCCCAGCATTTT	CASSLNRQAGGQPQHF
TRBV6-2/TRBV6-3	TRBJ2-6	-	-	TGTGCCAGCCACCTCCCCGGGAGGGCCAACGTCCTGACTTTC	CASHLPGRANVLTF
TRBV7-2	TRBJ2-7	-	TRBD1	TGTGCCAGCCGGACAGGGTCTACGAATCAGTACTTC	CASRTGSTNQYF
TRBV12-3/TRBV12-4	TRBJ1-1	few	-	TGTGCCAGCAGTTTTGGGGGGCGGATGCTGAACACTGAAGCTTTCTTT	CASSFGGRMLNTEAFF
TRBV20-1	TRBJ1-3	-	-	TGCAGTGCTAGGCCGTCCGGTCCCTCTGGAAACACCATATATTTT	CSARPSGPSGNTIYF
TRBV18	TRBJ2-1	-	TRBD2	TGTGCCAGCTCACTGGACAGGGCGAGCGGGAGGGGCTCCTACAATGAGCAGTTCTTC	CASSLDRASGRGSYNEQFF
TRBV4-2	TRBJ1-2	few	-	TGTGCCAGCAGCCAAGAGGGCGGGAGCTTCTATGGCTACACCTTC	CASSQEGGSFYGYTF
TRBV20-1	TRBJ2-7	once	TRBD2	TGCAGTGCTAGTTTTGGCGGGAGGGCCTCCAACGAGCAGTACTTC	CSASFGGRASNEQYF
TRBV7-6	TRBJ2-3	-	-	TGTGCCAGCAGCTTAGATGTAGATACGCAGTATTTT	CASSLDVDTQYF
TRBV11-2	TRBJ1-4	few	-	TGTGCCAGCAGCTTAAGTGCAGGGACTAATGAAAAACTGTTTTTT	CASSLSAGTNEKLFF
TRBV5-6	TRBJ1-5	-	-	TGTGCCAGCAGCTTTAATGGGAATCAGCCCCAGCATTTT	CASSFNGNQPQHF
TRBV7-6	TRBJ2-7	-	-	TGTGCCAGCAGCTTAGAACAGGGAGGCGACGAGCAGTACTTC	CASSLEQGGDEQYF
TRBV20-1	TRBJ2-7	few	-	TGCAGTGCCCCCCGGTCCAGCTCCTACGAGCAGTACTTC	CSAPRSSSYEQYF
TRBV12-3/TRBV12-4	TRBJ1-4	many	-	TGTGCCAGCAGTCTAGGACACCAAAATGAAAAACTGTTTTTT	CASSLGHQNEKLFF
TRBV20-1	TRBJ1-4	-	-	TGCAGTGTTAGTCGGGGGTATAATGAAAAACTGTTTTTT	CSVSRGYNEKLFF